What follows are 5 T cell receptor beta chains derived from one specimen sequenced in a study of T cells after yellow fever vaccination. TCRdb used MiXCR to reprocess the 5' RACE reads, holding one entry per CDR3 protein. The table has roughly 150,000 distinct CDR3 sequences, 7.7% seen once. The material sequenced was CD4+ T cells sorted from PBMCs, taken 5 days after the yellow fever booster vaccination. Receptors originate from a man aged 30 to 45 who received the YFV17D yellow fever vaccine.

In this sample, this clonotype turned up many times. The chain couples TRBV5-1 to TRBJ2-7; TRBD1 is a possible D gene (6 bases). CDR3 length: 14 amino acids. V was pared by 6 bases and J by 0 bases, with 13 bases between. Germline CDR1 is SGHRS and CDR2 is YFSETQ. The CDR3 DNA sequence: TGCGCCAGCACCTCAGGGGTCTCCTCCTACGAGCAGTACTTC. Protein: CASTSGVSSYEQYF.

This clonotype was picked up many times. The V and J genes are TRBV7-2 and TRBJ2-3; 15 positions agree with TRBD2. This CDR3 spans 17 amino acids. The junction had 5 bases not matched to a gene; V was cut back by 5 bases and J by 2 bases. Per germline, CDR1 SGHTA and CDR2 FQGNSA. CDR3 bases: TGTGCCAGCAGCCCAGGACTAGCGGGAGGGATCACAGATACGCAGTATTTT. Its protein is CASSPGLAGGITDTQYF.

This clonotype showed up many times. V and J are TRBV10-3 and TRBJ2-7; 8 nucleotides line up with TRBD2. V was pared by 10 bases and J by 3 bases, with 14 bases of the junction left unmatched. Germline CDR1 reads ENHRY; CDR2 reads SYGVKD. CDR3 length: 15 residues. Here the CDR3 reads CATMTGGAGNYEQYF. DNA of the CDR3: TGTGCCACAATGACGGGGGGGGCAGGGAACTACGAGCAGTACTTC.

This clonotype was observed many times. This chain joins TRBV5-5 and TRBJ2-3; D perhaps matches TRBD1 (5 bases). Germline V gives CDR1 SGHKS, CDR2 YYEKEE (reference sequence). The CDR3 extends over 18 amino acids. Trimming took off 6 bases at V and 2 bases at J, with 25 bases between the two ends. DNA of the CDR3: TGTGCCAGCACCACGCAGCTTAGTAGGGGCGACTCCACAGATACGCAGTATTTT. Translation: CASTTQLSRGDSTDTQYF.

This clonotype came up many times. The V and J genes are TRBV20-1 and TRBJ1-1, with a weak D call TRBD1 (5 bases). This CDR3 region has 15 residues. Per the germline V gene, CDR1 is DFQATT and CDR2 is SNEGSKA (reference sequence). V was pared by 3 bases and J by 0 bases, with 14 bases between. This CDR3 is CSASGDGRMNTEAFF. CDR3 in DNA: TGCAGTGCTAGCGGGGACGGGCGCATGAACACTGAAGCTTTCTTT.